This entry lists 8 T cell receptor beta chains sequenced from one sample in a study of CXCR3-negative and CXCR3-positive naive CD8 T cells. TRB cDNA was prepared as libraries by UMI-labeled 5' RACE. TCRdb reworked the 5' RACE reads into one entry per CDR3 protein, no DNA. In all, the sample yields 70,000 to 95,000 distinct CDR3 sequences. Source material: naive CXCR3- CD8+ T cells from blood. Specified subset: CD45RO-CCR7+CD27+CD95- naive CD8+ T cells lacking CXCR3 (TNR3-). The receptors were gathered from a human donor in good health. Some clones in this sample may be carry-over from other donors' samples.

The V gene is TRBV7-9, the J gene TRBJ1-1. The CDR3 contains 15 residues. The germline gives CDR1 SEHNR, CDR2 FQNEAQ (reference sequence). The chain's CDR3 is CASSLGAGPVIEAFF. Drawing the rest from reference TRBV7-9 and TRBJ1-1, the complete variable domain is DTGVSQNPRHKITKRGQNVTFRCDPISEHNRLYWYRQTLGQGPEFLTYFQNEAQLEKSRLLSDRFSAERPKGSFSTLEIQRTEQGDSAMYLCASSLGAGPVIEAFFGQGTRLTVV.

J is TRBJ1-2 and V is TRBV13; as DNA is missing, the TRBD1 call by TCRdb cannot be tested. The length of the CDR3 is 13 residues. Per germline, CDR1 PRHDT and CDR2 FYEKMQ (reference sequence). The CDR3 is CASSPDRTLGYTF.

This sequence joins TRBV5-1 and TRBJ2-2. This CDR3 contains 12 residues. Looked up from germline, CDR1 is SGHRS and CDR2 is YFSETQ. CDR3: CASSLTSGELFF.

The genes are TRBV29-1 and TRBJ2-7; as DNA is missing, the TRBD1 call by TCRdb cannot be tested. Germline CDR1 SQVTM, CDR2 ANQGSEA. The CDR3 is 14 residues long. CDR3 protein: CSVVRGPPSYEQYF.

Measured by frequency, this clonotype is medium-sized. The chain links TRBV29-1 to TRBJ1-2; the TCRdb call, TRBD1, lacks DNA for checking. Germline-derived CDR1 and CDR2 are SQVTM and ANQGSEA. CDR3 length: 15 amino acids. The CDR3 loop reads CSVEDRQGAAYGYTF. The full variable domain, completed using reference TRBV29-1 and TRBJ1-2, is SAVISQKPSRDICQRGTSLTIQCQVDSQVTMMFWYRQQPGQSLTLIATANQGSEATYESGFVIDKFPISRPNLTFSTLTVSNMSPEDSSIYLCSVEDRQGAAYGYTFGSGTRLTVV.

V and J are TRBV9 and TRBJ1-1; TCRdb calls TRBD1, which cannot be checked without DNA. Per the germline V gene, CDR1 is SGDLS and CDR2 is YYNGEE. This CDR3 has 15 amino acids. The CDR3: CASNSGGGLNTEAFF.

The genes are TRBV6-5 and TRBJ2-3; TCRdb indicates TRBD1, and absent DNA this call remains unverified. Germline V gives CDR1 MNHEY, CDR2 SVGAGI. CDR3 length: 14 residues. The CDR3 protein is CASSTYGGTDTQYF.

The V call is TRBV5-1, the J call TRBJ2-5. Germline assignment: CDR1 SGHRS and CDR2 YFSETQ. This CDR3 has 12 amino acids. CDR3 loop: CASSLGPETQYF. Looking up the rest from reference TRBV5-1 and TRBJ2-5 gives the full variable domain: KAGVTQTPRYLIKTRGQQVTLSCSPISGHRSVSWYQQTPGQGLQFLFEYFSETQRNKGNFPGRFSGRQFSNSRSEMNVSTLELGDSALYLCASSLGPETQYFGPGTRLLVL.